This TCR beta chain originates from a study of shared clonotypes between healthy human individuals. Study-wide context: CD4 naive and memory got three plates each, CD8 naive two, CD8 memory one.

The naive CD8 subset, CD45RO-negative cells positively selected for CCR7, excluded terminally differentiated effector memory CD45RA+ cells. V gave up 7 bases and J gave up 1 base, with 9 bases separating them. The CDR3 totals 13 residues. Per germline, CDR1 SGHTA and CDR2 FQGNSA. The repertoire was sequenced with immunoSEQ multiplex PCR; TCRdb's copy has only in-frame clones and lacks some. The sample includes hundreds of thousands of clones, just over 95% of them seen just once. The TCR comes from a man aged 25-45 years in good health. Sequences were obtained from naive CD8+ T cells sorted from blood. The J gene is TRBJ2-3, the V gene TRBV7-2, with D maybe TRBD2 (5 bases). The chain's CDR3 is CASIKAGTDTQYF. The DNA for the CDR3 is TGTGCCAGCATCAAAGCGGGCACAGATACGCAGTATTTT.